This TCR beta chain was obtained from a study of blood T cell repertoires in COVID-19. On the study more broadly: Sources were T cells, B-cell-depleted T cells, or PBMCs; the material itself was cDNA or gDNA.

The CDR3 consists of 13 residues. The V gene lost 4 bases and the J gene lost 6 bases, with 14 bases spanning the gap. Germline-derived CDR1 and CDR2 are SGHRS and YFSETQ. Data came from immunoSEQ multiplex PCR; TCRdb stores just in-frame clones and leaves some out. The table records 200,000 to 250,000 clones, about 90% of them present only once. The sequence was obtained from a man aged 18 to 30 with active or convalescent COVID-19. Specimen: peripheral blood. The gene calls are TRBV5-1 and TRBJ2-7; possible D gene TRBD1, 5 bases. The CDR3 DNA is TGCGCCAGCAGCCTGGGGCCAGCAGGCGAGCAGTACTTC. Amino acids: CASSLGPAGEQYF. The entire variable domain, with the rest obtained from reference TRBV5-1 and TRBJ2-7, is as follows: KAGVTQTPRYLIKTRGQQVTLSCSPISGHRSVSWYQQTPGQGLQFLFEYFSETQRNKGNFPGRFSGRQFSNSRSEMNVSTLELGDSALYLCASSLGPAGEQYFGPGTRLTVT.